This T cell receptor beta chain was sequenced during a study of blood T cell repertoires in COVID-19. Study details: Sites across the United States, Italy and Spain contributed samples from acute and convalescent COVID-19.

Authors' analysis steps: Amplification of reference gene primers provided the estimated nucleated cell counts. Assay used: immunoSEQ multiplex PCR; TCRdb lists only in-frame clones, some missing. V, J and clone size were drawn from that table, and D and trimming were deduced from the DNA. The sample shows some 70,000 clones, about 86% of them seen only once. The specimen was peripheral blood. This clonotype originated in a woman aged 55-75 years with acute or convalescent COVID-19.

The CDR3: CASSSMRGFDTEAFF. Here the CDR3 DNA reads TGTGCCAGCAGTTCAATGAGGGGGTTTGACACTGAAGCTTTCTTT. The rearrangement uses TRBV28 and TRBJ1-1; D perhaps matches TRBD1 (6 bases). Between the trimmed V and J ends, which lost 4 bases and 3 bases, there was a span of 15 bases. The V gene's germline CDR1 is MDHEN and CDR2 SYDVKM. The length of the CDR3 is 15 residues. Full variable domain (remainder filled in from reference TRBV28 and TRBJ1-1): DVKVTQSSRYLVKRTGEKVFLECVQDMDHENMFWYRQDPGLGLRLIYFSYDVKMKEKGDIPEGYSVSREKKERFSLILESASTNQTSMYLCASSSMRGFDTEAFFGQGTRLTVV.